The 7 T cell receptor beta chains listed next were all sequenced from one sample in a study of cytomegalovirus exposure and HLA in healthy donors. The PCR contained 60 Vbeta and 13 Jbeta primers. Sequencing used immunoSEQ multiplex PCR; TCRdb keeps in-frame clones, though not all of them. The sample shows 160,000 or so clones, around four fifths of them seen only once. Sequencing was carried out using PBMCs. These receptor sequences come from a woman in her 30s in good health and CMV-seronegative.

CDR3 sequence reads: CASNSGGLINTEAFF. CDR3 bases: TGCGCCAGCAACTCTGGGGGGTTAATCAACACTGAAGCTTTCTTT. This chain connects TRBV5-1 to TRBJ1-1; D is possibly TRBD1 (5 bases). Germline CDR1 is SGHRS and CDR2 is YFSETQ. V was trimmed by 6 bases and J by 2 bases, leaving 17 bases between them. This CDR3 is 15 amino acids long.

V is TRBV18 and J is TRBJ1-2; no reliable D call. Deletions cut 4 bases from V and 3 bases from J, with 15 bases between. This CDR3 contains 15 residues. Germline V lookup: CDR1 KGHSH, CDR2 LQKENI. As DNA, the CDR3 is TGTGCCAGCTCACTGGAGGGTTCGGCGGACTATGGCTACACCTTC. Protein sequence: CASSLEGSADYGYTF. Based on the CDR3 plus reference TRBV18 and TRBJ1-2, the full variable domain is NAGVMQNPRHLVRRRGQEARLRCSPMKGHSHVYWYRQLPEEGLKFMVYLQKENIIDESGMPKERFSAEFPKEGPSILRIQQVVRGDSAAYFCASSLEGSADYGYTFGSGTRLTVV.

J is TRBJ1-3 and V is TRBV5-1, with D hard to call. This CDR3 is built from 14 residues. Trimming took 0 bases from V and 0 from J, leaving 4 bases between them. Germline V CDR1 and CDR2: SGHRS, YFSETQ. In DNA form, the CDR3 reads TGCGCCAGCAGCTTGGACTTCTCTGGAAACACCATATATTTT. It translates to CASSLDFSGNTIYF.

The chain uses TRBV19 and TRBJ2-1, with 9 positions matching TRBD2. Germline V gives CDR1 LNHDA, CDR2 SQIVND (reference sequence). V trimming: 3 bases; J trimming: 8 bases; junction bases outside the gene matches: 8. The CDR3 spans 15 residues. For the CDR3, the DNA is TGTGCCAGTAGTATTATGCGGGGGGGCCTCTATGAGCAGTTCTTC. The encoded protein is CASSIMRGGLYEQFF.

This clone appeared a few times. The chain links TRBV29-1 to TRBJ2-3; maybe TRBD2 (6 bases). The CDR3 is 17 residues long. Looked up from germline, CDR1 is SQVTM and CDR2 is ANQGSEA. Trimming left V 0 bases short and J 0 bases short, with 16 bases between. The CDR3 spells CSVEDRRDLYSTDTQYF. Written as DNA, the CDR3 is TGCAGCGTTGAAGACCGCCGGGACTTATATAGCACAGATACGCAGTATTTT.

The CDR3 sequence: CASSLLAGITDTQYF. Written as DNA, the CDR3 is TGTGCCAGCAGCTTACTAGCGGGGATTACAGATACGCAGTATTTT. V usage is TRBV7-2 and J usage is TRBJ2-3; 9 bases are a match to TRBD2. CDR3 length equals 15 residues. V dropped 2 bases and J dropped 3; count of bases not matched to a gene: 3. Per germline, CDR1 SGHTA and CDR2 FQGNSA.

The rearrangement joins TRBV7-2 to TRBJ2-5; 11 nucleotides match TRBD2. The CDR3 is made up of 17 amino acids. Germline V gene sequence: CDR1 SGHTA, CDR2 FQGNSA. Losses at the gene ends were 3 bases for V and 4 bases for J; bases not matched to a gene: 10. The CDR3 DNA sequence: TGTGCCAGCAGCTTCGAACTAGCGGGGGCTACCGGAGAGACCCAGTACTTC. It specifies CASSFELAGATGETQYF.